Following are 29 T cell receptor beta chains from one sample sequenced in a study of CD8 T cells in Susac syndrome. It was with random hexamers that roughly 0.5 to 1 ug RNA was reverse transcribed. Via MiXCR, TCRdb re-called the immunoSEQ multiplex PCR reads, giving one row per CDR3 protein. The sample carries some 200,000 distinct CDR3 sequences, 91% recorded once. The specimen sequenced was CD4+ T cells from PBMCs. The source is a human donor with Susac syndrome.

The CDR3 sequence: CSARPGSGGQPQHF. The CDR3 region has the DNA TGCAGTGCTAGACCCGGATCGGGTGGTCAGCCCCAGCATTTT. V is TRBV20-1 and J is TRBJ1-5; no firm D call. Trimming left V 2 bases short and J 6 bases short, with 14 bases between. The germline gives CDR1 DFQATT, CDR2 SNEGSKA (reference sequence). CDR3 length equals 14 residues.

This clonotype was detected only once. One end of the junction varies from germline; a read error may be responsible. This chain uses TRBV12-3 or TRBV12-4 with TRBJ1-6; no clear D. This CDR3 region has 15 residues. The CDR3 DNA follows: TGTGCCAGCAGTTTAGGACAAGTTTATAATCCACCCCTCCACTTT. Protein: CASSLGQVYNPPLHF.

The V gene is TRBV5-1, the J gene TRBJ1-1; D unresolved. V lost 1 base, J lost 1 base, and 11 bases lay in between. Germline assignment: CDR1 SGHRS and CDR2 YFSETQ. This CDR3 is 15 amino acids long. The CDR3 region is CASSLRGIPNTEAFF. Written as DNA, the CDR3 is TGCGCCAGCAGCTTGCGGGGAATCCCGAACACTGAAGCTTTCTTT.

The rearrangement joins TRBV23-1 to TRBJ1-1, with D uncertain. TRBV23-1 has ORF status, its function being uncertain. The CDR3 sequence is 17 residues long. The V end lost 6 bases, the J end lost 0 bases, and 20 bases lay between the germline ends. The chain's CDR3 is CASRRTTRSRLNTEAFF. The CDR3 coding sequence is TGCGCCAGCAGGCGTACTACCAGGTCTAGGTTGAACACTGAAGCTTTCTTT.

This chain joins TRBV4-1 and TRBJ2-2; a weak D match, TRBD1 (6 bases). The CDR3 is 16 residues long. CDR1 and CDR2 from the germline V gene are MGHRA and YSYEKL. V lost 1 base to trimming and J lost 6 bases, with 15 bases between them. The CDR3 DNA reads TGCGCCAGCAGCCAAGTGGTCAGGGGATCCGCCGGGGAGCTGTTTTTT. It yields the protein CASSQVVRGSAGELFF.

This chain connects TRBV12-3 or TRBV12-4 to TRBJ1-4; the match to TRBD1 covers 7 bases. V was pared by 6 bases and J by 3 bases, with 10 bases of the junction left unmatched. CDR3 size: 16 residues. The CDR3: CASSPRGGQPNEKLFF. CDR3 nucleotides: TGTGCCAGCAGCCCCCGGGGGGGACAGCCTAATGAAAAACTGTTTTTT.

This clonotype was observed a single time. The chain is built from TRBV3-1 and TRBJ2-5; possibly TRBD1 for D (5 bases). V was shortened by 4 bases and J by 3 bases, with 12 bases between the two germline ends. This CDR3 spans 14 amino acids. CDR1 and CDR2 from the germline V gene are LGHDT and YNNKEL (reference sequence). The CDR3 loop reads CASSPQTEKETQYF. The CDR3 DNA sequence: TGTGCCAGCAGCCCACAGACAGAGAAAGAGACCCAGTACTTC.

This clonotype was seen only a few times. V is TRBV5-1 and J is TRBJ2-7; 8 nucleotides agree with TRBD1. In germline, CDR1 is SGHRS, CDR2 YFSETQ. CDR3 length: 17 residues. V shed 0 bases, J shed 4 bases, and the junction held 12 bases outside the gene matches. The CDR3 loop reads CASSLEPGLGTGYEQYF. CDR3 coding DNA: TGCGCCAGCAGCTTGGAACCGGGGTTGGGGACAGGATACGAGCAGTACTTC.

CDR3 sequence reads: CASSSRRIQPQHF. As DNA, the CDR3 is TGTGCCAGCAGTTCCAGGAGGATTCAGCCCCAGCATTTT. The chain employs TRBV28 and TRBJ1-5; no reliable D call. CDR1 MDHEN and CDR2 SYDVKM come from the germline V gene. The CDR3 sequence is 13 residues long. V lost 4 bases to trimming and J lost 6 bases, with 10 bases between them. Combining the CDR3 with reference TRBV28 and TRBJ1-5 gives the whole variable domain DVKVTQSSRYLVKRTGEKVFLECVQDMDHENMFWYRQDPGLGLRLIYFSYDVKMKEKGDIPEGYSVSREKKERFSLILESASTNQTSMYLCASSSRRIQPQHFGDGTRLSIL.

The CDR3: CASSQRAGYQETQYF. As DNA, the CDR3 is TGTGCCAGCAGCCAGAGAGCGGGGTACCAAGAGACCCAGTACTTC. The V gene is TRBV4-2, the J gene TRBJ2-5; TRBD2 agrees at 7 bases. Germline assignment: CDR1 LGHNA and CDR2 YNFKEQ. V gave up 3 bases and J gave up 0 bases; unmatched junction bases: 4. The CDR3 has 15 residues.

This clonotype was seen just once. The rearrangement joins TRBV4-1 to TRBJ2-3, with TRBD2 as a possible D gene (5 bases). Germline values: CDR1 MGHRA, CDR2 YSYEKL. This CDR3 has 16 amino acids. Deletions cut 1 base from V and 6 bases from J, with 17 bases between. The CDR3 nucleotides read TGCGCCAGCAGCCAAGGCTTACTAGAGGCTCGGGATACGCAGTATTTT. It encodes CASSQGLLEARDTQYF.

The genes are TRBV28 and TRBJ1-4; D call uncertain. This CDR3 comprises 14 residues. Deletions cut 6 bases from V and 7 bases from J, with 15 bases between. Germline CDR1 MDHEN, CDR2 SYDVKM. The CDR3 coding sequence is TGTGCCAGCAGGGAGACACTACTGGGTGAAAAACTGTTTTTT. This codes for CASRETLLGEKLFF.

This clonotype was seen a single time. This chain connects TRBV10-3 to TRBJ2-1; 8 nucleotides align to TRBD1. After removal of 7 bases from V and 7 bases from J, the junction contained 6 bases not matched to a gene. CDR1 and CDR2 (germline): ENHRY, SYGVKD. CDR3 length: 13 residues. CDR3 protein: CAINQGARNEQFF. As DNA, the CDR3 is TGTGCCATCAATCAGGGGGCTCGGAATGAGCAGTTCTTC.

The chain employs TRBV28 and TRBJ1-5, with D possibly matching TRBD1 (5 bases). The CDR3 runs 15 residues. Germline loops: CDR1 MDHEN, CDR2 SYDVKM. Trimming stripped 6 bases from V and 0 bases from J, with 12 bases between. The CDR3 loop reads CASSLNRYSNQPQHF. The CDR3 DNA reads as TGTGCCAGCAGCCTGAACAGGTATAGCAATCAGCCCCAGCATTTT.

The chain employs TRBV29-1 and TRBJ2-5; D not certain. The germline V gene encodes CDR1 SQVTM and CDR2 ANQGSEA. V was clipped by 6 bases and J by 3 bases, with 5 bases between them. This CDR3 is 10 amino acids long. The CDR3 loop reads CSVEKETQYF. CDR3 nucleotides: TGCAGCGTAGAAAAAGAGACCCAGTACTTC. Looking up the rest from reference TRBV29-1 and TRBJ2-5 gives the full variable domain: SAVISQKPSRDICQRGTSLTIQCQVDSQVTMMFWYRQQPGQSLTLIATANQGSEATYESGFVIDKFPISRPNLTFSTLTVSNMSPEDSSIYLCSVEKETQYFGPGTRLLVL.

In nucleotides, the CDR3 is TGTGCCTGGAGTGGGAAGGGGACAGGGGGCGCTGGGGCCAACGTCCTGACTTTC. Its translation is CAWSGKGTGGAGANVLTF. The J gene is TRBJ2-6, the V gene TRBV30, with 12 bases aligning to TRBD1. The length of the CDR3 is 18 residues. Germline loops: CDR1 GTSNPN, CDR2 SVGIG (reference sequence). J lost 2 bases, V lost 1 base, and 6 bases had no gene match.

The V call is TRBV4-1, the J call TRBJ1-3; the match to TRBD1 covers 9 bases. The CDR3 length is 15 residues. V was pared by 4 bases and J by 3 bases, with 4 bases of the junction left unmatched. Germline V gives CDR1 MGHRA, CDR2 YSYEKL. CDR3 sequence (DNA): TGCGCCAGCAGCCGCACAGGGGGCCGTGGAAACACCATATATTTT. It is translated as CASSRTGGRGNTIYF.

The CDR3 reads CASRPGQGSNEQFF. DNA for the CDR3: TGTGCCAGCAGGCCGGGACAGGGGTCCAATGAGCAGTTCTTC. V usage is TRBV28 and J usage is TRBJ2-1; 10 positions match TRBD1. This CDR3 is 14 amino acids long. V was pared by 6 bases and J by 6 bases, with 5 bases of the junction left unmatched. Germline V CDR1 and CDR2: MDHEN, SYDVKM.

V gene TRBV20-1 combines with J gene TRBJ2-4, with 7 bases lining up with TRBD1. Germline V lookup: CDR1 DFQATT, CDR2 SNEGSKA (reference sequence). This CDR3 contains 13 residues. DNA for the CDR3: TGCTCGTCCGAGACAGGGGCCAAAAACATTCAGTACTTC. It codes for CSSETGAKNIQYF.

The chain couples TRBV5-1 to TRBJ1-1; D is ambiguous. V was clipped by 2 bases and J by 1 base, with 12 bases between them. The CDR3 is made up of 15 amino acids. The germline CDR1 and CDR2 sequences are SGHRS and YFSETQ. The CDR3 loop reads CASSFRKSRNTEAFF. CDR3 sequence (DNA): TGCGCCAGCAGCTTCCGTAAGTCCAGGAACACTGAAGCTTTCTTT.

This rearrangement joins TRBV9 to TRBJ1-6; 7 bases align to TRBD1. This CDR3 has 15 amino acids. The junction had 5 bases not matched to a gene; V was cut back by 3 bases and J by 5 bases. The germline CDR1 and CDR2 sequences are SGDLS and YYNGEE. The CDR3 loop is CASSDRDRDNSPLHF. DNA for the CDR3: TGTGCCAGCAGCGACCGGGACAGAGATAATTCACCCCTCCACTTT.

J is TRBJ1-2 and V is TRBV10-2; the match to TRBD1 covers 8 bases. The CDR3 is 16 amino acids. V shed 7 bases, J shed 4 bases, and the junction held 14 bases outside the gene matches. Per germline, CDR1 WSHSY and CDR2 SAAADI. CDR3: CASNPDRVRSSYGYTF. The CDR3, as DNA: TGCGCCAGCAATCCGGACAGGGTGAGAAGTAGCTATGGCTACACCTTC.

J is TRBJ2-7 and V is TRBV28, with D maybe TRBD1 (5 bases). The V and J ends lost 8 bases and 3 bases respectively, with 14 bases between them. The CDR3 sequence is 13 residues long. Germline CDR1 MDHEN, CDR2 SYDVKM. DNA for the CDR3: TGTGCCAGCCGGTACAGGCTAAACTACGAGCAGTACTTC. Its protein product is CASRYRLNYEQYF. The variable domain in full, completed from reference TRBV28 and TRBJ2-7, reads DVKVTQSSRYLVKRTGEKVFLECVQDMDHENMFWYRQDPGLGLRLIYFSYDVKMKEKGDIPEGYSVSREKKERFSLILESASTNQTSMYLCASRYRLNYEQYFGPGTRLTVT.

This clonotype occurred a few times. The gene calls are TRBV5-1 and TRBJ2-1; tentatively, D is TRBD2 (5 bases). Germline CDR1 SGHRS, CDR2 YFSETQ. CDR3 length: 13 residues. V gave up 4 bases and J gave up 8 bases, with 13 bases separating them. CDR3 nucleotides: TGCGCCAGCAGCCCCCGGGAACCTCATGAGCAGTTCTTC. Translated, it gives CASSPREPHEQFF.

V gene TRBV12-3 or TRBV12-4 combines with J gene TRBJ2-2; TRBD2 agrees at 8 bases. V shed 7 bases, J shed 5 bases, and the junction held 6 bases outside the gene matches. CDR3 length: 14 residues. This CDR3 is CASTGTRGTGELFF. As DNA, the CDR3 is TGTGCCAGCACTGGGACTAGGGGTACCGGGGAGCTGTTTTTT.

This sequence joins TRBV5-1 and TRBJ2-7; TRBD1 or TRBD2 may be the D gene (5 bases each). The V end was cut by 0 bases, the J end by 5 bases, with 12 bases between. CDR3 length: 14 amino acids. Germline V gene lookup returns CDR1 SGHRS and CDR2 YFSETQ. The CDR3 loop reads CASSLAGDRHEQYF. CDR3 nucleotide sequence: TGCGCCAGCAGCTTGGCCGGGGACCGGCACGAGCAGTACTTC.

The V call is TRBV20-1, the J call TRBJ2-7; 9 bases agree with TRBD2. The CDR3 spans 13 residues. Germline-derived CDR1 and CDR2 are DFQATT and SNEGSKA (reference sequence). The trim removed 5 bases at V and 2 bases at J, leaving 4 bases unmatched. DNA for the CDR3: TGCAGTGCTTTAGCGGGGGACACCTACGAGCAGTACTTC. Translation gives CSALAGDTYEQYF.

The rearrangement links TRBV19 to TRBJ2-7, with 7 bases identical to TRBD2. Germline V gene sequence: CDR1 LNHDA, CDR2 SQIVND (reference sequence). After removal of 10 bases from V and 4 bases from J, the junction contained 7 bases not matched to a gene. This CDR3 is built from 12 residues. CDR3 bases: TGTGCCACCCGGGACTACCGTTACGAGCAGTACTTC. Residues: CATRDYRYEQYF.

This chain links TRBV12-3 or TRBV12-4 with TRBJ2-7, with a tentative D call TRBD2 (6 bases). This CDR3 spans 15 amino acids. Trimming stripped 3 bases from V and 6 bases from J, with 18 bases between. The CDR3 reads CASSFWRAQGGEQYF. CDR3 bases: TGTGCCAGCAGTTTCTGGAGGGCGCAGGGTGGCGAGCAGTACTTC.